The present T cell receptor (beta chain) was sequenced within a study of CD8+ T cells in alopecia areata. cDNA reverse transcribed from extracted RNA served as the sequencing template. Sequencing used immunoSEQ multiplex PCR; TCRdb keeps in-frame clones, though not all of them. Of some 20,000 clones detected, less than 70% appear once; the ten largest clones hold roughly 4.5%. CD4+ cells belonging to four or five patients, who were in the biomarker study, were further sorted into CD25+CD127- cells. CDR3 length equals 16 residues. CDR1 and CDR2 from the germline V gene are MNHEY and SMNVEV (reference sequence). Trimming took off 4 bases at V and 10 bases at J, with 20 bases between the two ends.

The sequencing sample was made of CD4+ Tregs sorted from blood. The V and J genes are TRBV27 and TRBJ1-6; maybe TRBD1 (6 bases). This receptor was taken from a human donor with alopecia areata. CDR3 sequence reads: CASSSWGGRLGSPLHF. For the CDR3, the DNA is TGTGCCAGCAGTTCATGGGGGGGGCGCTTAGGATCACCCCTCCACTTT.